Listed here are 18 T cell receptor beta chains from one sample, sequenced in a study of cytomegalovirus exposure and HLA in healthy donors (dated by TCRdb to the late 2010s). The protocol used for the library was the immunoSEQ multiplex PCR assay. Held by TCRdb, this immuneACCESS table contains in-frame sequences only and omits some clones. Under half of the omission traces to an unresolved V gene where checked; the cause of the rest is unknown. Counted in this sample were roughly 98,000 clones; less than 90% of them appeared once. 6% to 6.5% of the sample rests with the top ten. Sequencing used PBMCs. All receptors derive from a man younger than 35 in good health and CMV-seropositive.

By sample share, this clone is large. In the same sample, other DNA sequences code for this CDR3. V and J are TRBV7-9 and TRBJ2-7; D might be TRBD2 (6 bases). V was trimmed by 4 bases and J by 1 base, leaving 17 bases between them. This CDR3 region has 16 residues. Germline V lookup: CDR1 SEHNR, CDR2 FQNEAQ (reference sequence). DNA of the CDR3: TGTGCCAGCAGCTCACGGGGGACGGTGCTTTCCTACGAGCAGTACTTC. It encodes CASSSRGTVLSYEQYF.

As regards this clone: Other DNA sequences from this sample encode an identical CDR3 as well. V is TRBV27 and J is TRBJ1-2; 8 bases fit TRBD1. After removal of 0 bases from V and 4 bases from J, the junction contained 1 base not matched to a gene. The CDR3 contains 14 residues. From germline, CDR1 is MNHEY and CDR2 SMNVEV (reference sequence). CDR3 coding DNA: TGTGCCAGCAGTTTATCTGGACAGGGCTATGGCTACACCTTC. Amino acids: CASSLSGQGYGYTF.

V is TRBV27 and J is TRBJ1-1, with 7 bases that match TRBD1. Germline loops: CDR1 MNHEY, CDR2 SMNVEV (reference sequence). The CDR3 is 13 residues long. With 8 bases clipped from V and 0 bases from J, the junction kept 3 bases outside the gene matches. The CDR3 sequence: CASGTAMNTEAFF. The CDR3 bases are TGTGCCAGCGGGACAGCGATGAACACTGAAGCTTTCTTT.

The V and J genes are TRBV5-1 and TRBJ2-3; TRBD2 is a possible D gene (5 bases). Germline CDR1 and CDR2: SGHRS and YFSETQ. This CDR3 has 15 residues. Trimming took 1 base from V and 2 from J, leaving 11 bases between them. CDR3 coding DNA: TGCGCCAGCAGCTTGTGGTCGGGAAACACAGATACGCAGTATTTT. This sequence encodes CASSLWSGNTDTQYF.

The J gene is TRBJ2-5, the V gene TRBV7-3; 7 nucleotides align to TRBD2. Germline CDR1 and CDR2: SGHTA and FQGTGA. This CDR3 region has 13 residues. The V gene end was trimmed by 5 bases and the J gene end by 2 bases; junction bases not matched to a gene: 2. The CDR3 DNA reads as TGTGCCAGCAGCCGGACTAGTCAAGAGACCCAGTACTTC. This codes for CASSRTSQETQYF. Using reference TRBV7-3 and TRBJ2-5 for the parts outside the CDR3, the full variable domain is GAGVSQTPSNKVTEKGKYVELRCDPISGHTALYWYRQSLGQGPEFLIYFQGTGAADDSGLPNDRFFAVRPEGSVSTLKIQRTERGDSAVYLCASSRTSQETQYFGPGTRLLVL.

The rearrangement joins TRBV4-3 to TRBJ2-2; 8 nucleotides align to TRBD1. V lost 0 bases and J lost 3; bases outside the gene matches: 3. Germline CDR1 reads LGHNA; CDR2 reads YSLEER. The CDR3 spans 16 residues. CDR3 sequence reads: CASSQDDRGDTGELFF. The CDR3 DNA sequence: TGCGCCAGCAGCCAAGATGACAGGGGTGACACCGGGGAGCTGTTTTTT.

This clone came up once. The chain uses TRBV7-9 and TRBJ2-3; 8 bases match TRBD2. In germline, CDR1 is SEHNR, CDR2 FQNEAQ (reference sequence). J lost 1 base, V lost 5 bases, and 5 bases had no gene match. The CDR3 is 15 amino acids. DNA for the CDR3: TGTGCCAGCAGCCCTCTAGCGGGCGGCACAGATACGCAGTATTTT. Translation: CASSPLAGGTDTQYF.

This chain joins TRBV12-5 and TRBJ1-1, with D hard to call. The length of the CDR3 is 12 residues. Trimming pared 3 bases from V and 0 bases from J, leaving 2 bases between. The germline gives CDR1 LGHNT, CDR2 FRNRAP. In nucleotides, the CDR3 is TGTGCTAGTGGTTTTATGAACACTGAAGCTTTCTTT. This sequence encodes CASGFMNTEAFF.

The chain couples TRBV29-1 to TRBJ1-2; TRBD1 is a possible D gene (5 bases). CDR3 length: 12 residues. V lost 3 bases, J lost 4 bases, and 9 bases lay in between. Germline V gene sequence: CDR1 SQVTM, CDR2 ANQGSEA. The chain's CDR3 is CSVETVFYGYTF. The DNA for the CDR3 is TGCAGCGTTGAGACAGTCTTCTATGGCTACACCTTC. Full variable domain (outside the CDR3, taken from reference TRBV29-1 and TRBJ1-2): SAVISQKPSRDICQRGTSLTIQCQVDSQVTMMFWYRQQPGQSLTLIATANQGSEATYESGFVIDKFPISRPNLTFSTLTVSNMSPEDSSIYLCSVETVFYGYTFGSGTRLTVV.

The V gene is TRBV9, the J gene TRBJ2-3, with D perhaps matching TRBD1 (8 bases). Germline assignment: CDR1 SGDLS and CDR2 YYNGEE. This CDR3 spans 16 amino acids. V lost 4 bases, J lost 1 base, and 16 bases lay in between. CDR3 amino acids: CASSQQGGEGTDTQYF. As DNA, the CDR3 is TGTGCCAGCAGCCAACAGGGGGGGGAGGGCACAGATACGCAGTATTTT.

The V and J genes are TRBV4-1 and TRBJ1-5; 7 positions match TRBD1. The germline gives CDR1 MGHRA, CDR2 YSYEKL. The CDR3 runs to 16 residues. The J segment lost 2 bases and the V segment lost 4 bases, leaving 8 bases of the junction unmatched. The CDR3 loop reads CASSPEGALGNQPQHF. In DNA, the CDR3 is TGCGCCAGCAGCCCCGAGGGGGCCTTAGGCAATCAGCCCCAGCATTTT.

The CDR3 protein is CASSESEIYEQYF. CDR3 DNA sequence: TGCGCCAGCAGTGAGTCGGAGATCTACGAGCAGTACTTC. The chain joins TRBV10-1 to TRBJ2-7; unclear D gene. The CDR3 is 13 residues long. V lost 0 bases and J lost 3, with 6 bases in between. Germline CDR1 and CDR2: WNHNN and SYGVQD (reference sequence).

The chain employs TRBV28 and TRBJ2-1; D is perhaps TRBD2 (6 bases). The CDR3 loop spans 16 amino acids. V shed 7 bases and J shed 0 bases, with 16 bases lying between them. The V gene's germline CDR1 is MDHEN and CDR2 SYDVKM. CDR3 nucleotides: TGTGCCAGCACCTTGGGCGGGGCTATCTCCTACAATGAGCAGTTCTTC. It specifies CASTLGGAISYNEQFF. The full variable domain, with the rest looked up from reference TRBV28 and TRBJ2-1, is DVKVTQSSRYLVKRTGEKVFLECVQDMDHENMFWYRQDPGLGLRLIYFSYDVKMKEKGDIPEGYSVSREKKERFSLILESASTNQTSMYLCASTLGGAISYNEQFFGPGTRLTVL.

The genes are TRBV11-3 and TRBJ2-5, with a tentative D call TRBD1 (5 bases). The CDR3 is 15 amino acids. Trimming took off 5 bases at V and 1 base at J, with 14 bases between the two ends. Germline V gives CDR1 SGHNT, CDR2 YENEEA. The CDR3 reads CASSTHDSFQETQYF. CDR3 coding DNA: TGTGCCAGCAGCACCCATGACAGTTTCCAAGAGACCCAGTACTTC.

The V call is TRBV19, the J call TRBJ2-1; a possible D gene is TRBD2 (6 bases). Trimming shortened V by 5 bases and J by 7 bases, and 12 bases separated the two germline ends. This CDR3 spans 13 amino acids. The germline V gene encodes CDR1 LNHDA and CDR2 SQIVND (reference sequence). The CDR3 loop reads CASSPTGENEQFF. Here the CDR3 DNA reads TGTGCCAGTAGTCCGACGGGGGAAAATGAGCAGTTCTTC. The full variable domain, its missing parts supplied by reference TRBV19 and TRBJ2-1, is DGGITQSPKYLFRKEGQNVTLSCEQNLNHDAMYWYRQDPGQGLRLIYYSQIVNDFQKGDIAEGYSVSREKKESFPLTVTSAQKNPTAFYLCASSPTGENEQFFGPGTRLTVL.

This chain joins TRBV13 and TRBJ2-5; TRBD2 aligns across 15 bases. Germline V gene data show CDR1 as PRHDT and CDR2 as FYEKMQ (reference sequence). Losses at the gene ends were 2 bases for V and 2 bases for J; bases not matched to a gene: 9. The CDR3 totals 19 residues. For the CDR3, the DNA is TGTGCCAGCAGCTTAATGGGGACTAGCGGGAGGTTTCTACAAGAGACCCAGTACTTC. Translating it yields CASSLMGTSGRFLQETQYF.

V is TRBV7-6 and J is TRBJ2-5, with D perhaps TRBD2 (5 bases). V was shortened by 8 bases and J by 0 bases, with 10 bases between the two germline ends. The CDR3 sequence is 13 residues long. CDR1 and CDR2 (germline): SGHVS, FNYEAQ. This CDR3 reads CASGGGYQETQYF. The DNA for the CDR3 is TGTGCCAGCGGAGGAGGATACCAAGAGACCCAGTACTTC. The entire variable domain, with the rest obtained from reference TRBV7-6 and TRBJ2-5, is as follows: GAGVSQSPRYKVTKRGQDVALRCDPISGHVSLYWYRQALGQGPEFLTYFNYEAQQDKSGLPNDRFSAERPEGSISTLTIQRTEQRDSAMYRCASGGGYQETQYFGPGTRLLVL.

This chain links TRBV28 with TRBJ2-5; TRBD1 aligns across 8 bases. This CDR3 spans 17 amino acids. Germline lookup yields CDR1 MDHEN and CDR2 SYDVKM. With 4 bases clipped from V and 5 bases from J, the junction kept 15 bases outside the gene matches. CDR3 residues: CASSSFLRGLDRETQYF. In nucleotides, the CDR3 is TGTGCCAGCAGTTCTTTCCTCAGGGGGCTAGATCGGGAGACCCAGTACTTC.